The entry below gives a single T cell receptor beta chain sequence along with its context. Its antigen is not known. These donors were members of the approximately 120-subject validation cohort, a group separate from the roughly 670-subject first cohort. The CDR3 is made up of 12 amino acids. The ends were cut back, 5 bases at V and 4 bases at J, with 7 bases in the middle. Germline CDR1 reads MDHEN; CDR2 reads SYDVKM. The data derive from a study of cytomegalovirus exposure and HLA in healthy donors. Turning to the study itself: In a later analysis, the 100 to 150 validation repertoires were reported to have used the same platform as the roughly 670 first-cohort repertoires. Findings of the study overall: Subsequent analysis showed first-cohort TCR clusters tending to co-occur in 120 validation repertoires. The study recorded about 150 TCR beta chains that were cytomegalovirus-associated.

Some clones are missing from TCRdb's copy, which holds only in-frame ones; the method was immunoSEQ multiplex PCR. The top ten clones hold around 0.8% of a sample with more than 250,000 clones, 86% of them seen once. The chain joins TRBV28 to TRBJ2-3; D not resolved. Sequencing used PBMCs. The clonotype originates from a woman aged 18-29 years in good health and CMV-seronegative. The CDR3: CASSVPPDTQYF. The CDR3 region has the DNA TGTGCCAGCAGTGTTCCTCCAGATACGCAGTATTTT. The full variable domain, rest sourced from reference TRBV28 and TRBJ2-3, is DVKVTQSSRYLVKRTGEKVFLECVQDMDHENMFWYRQDPGLGLRLIYFSYDVKMKEKGDIPEGYSVSREKKERFSLILESASTNQTSMYLCASSVPPDTQYFGPGTRLTVL.